The present entry profiles one TCR beta chain with its context. The sample comes from a study of blood T cell repertoires in COVID-19. Participants, about 18 to 89 years old, spanned around 25 US areas. TCRdb's table, derived via immunoSEQ multiplex PCR, lists solely in-frame clones and lacks some. The sample yields some 400,000 clones, roughly nine tenths seen once. The CDR3 extends over 14 amino acids. The ends were cut back, 4 bases at V and 0 bases at J, with 10 bases in the middle. Per the germline V gene, CDR1 is SGHRS and CDR2 is YFSETQ. The J gene is TRBJ1-2, the V gene TRBV5-1; no firm D call. Material: PBMCs or T cells enriched from blood (not recorded which). The sequence was collected from a woman aged 40 to 55 who had been exposed to COVID-19. CDR3 protein: CASSPDSPNYGYTF. The CDR3 nucleotides are TGCGCCAGCAGCCCCGACTCGCCTAACTATGGCTACACCTTC.